These 19 T cell receptor beta chains were sequenced from one sample in a study of post-analysis software for immune sequencing data. Findings and limits, study-wide: Roughly 5 TRBV segments occurring more often in patients than controls included TRBV5-6, TRBV5-1 and TRBV20-1.

No antigens are known for them. Incorporated into the TCR beta cDNA libraries were unique molecular identifiers, which served to reduce PCR and sequencing biases. TCRdb used MiXCR to reprocess the PCR reads, holding one entry per CDR3 protein. This table has about 540,000 distinct CDR3 sequences, around a third appearing once. Sequencing was done on a sample of blood. The receptors stem from a girl under 18 with multiple sclerosis.

Written as DNA, the CDR3 is TGCAGTGCTAGAGCGGGGACAGGGGTCTACGAGCAGTACTTC. Protein product: CSARAGTGVYEQYF. The chain uses TRBV20-1 and TRBJ2-7; 10 positions match TRBD1. The CDR3 runs 14 residues. The V gene end was trimmed by 1 base and the J gene end by 3 bases; junction bases not matched to a gene: 3. CDR1 and CDR2 (germline): DFQATT, SNEGSKA (reference sequence).

The J gene is TRBJ1-1, the V gene TRBV12-3 or TRBV12-4; D is uncertain. Trimming cost V 7 bases and J 1 base, with 10 bases left between them. The CDR3 length is 13 residues. CDR3 DNA: TGTGCCAGCACCCCCTCGAGGAACACTGAAGCTTTCTTT. This gives the protein CASTPSRNTEAFF.

There are a few counts of this clonotype. The chain couples TRBV2 to TRBJ1-2, with a tentative D call TRBD1 (5 bases). There are 13 residues in the CDR3. V was pared by 6 bases and J by 2 bases, with 10 bases between. Per the germline V gene, CDR1 is SNHLY and CDR2 is FYNNEI. Here the CDR3 reads CASREQANYGYTF. The CDR3 DNA sequence: TGTGCCAGCAGGGAACAGGCAAACTATGGCTACACCTTC.

J is TRBJ2-5 and V is TRBV6-6; 8 nucleotides match TRBD2. V shed 0 bases, J shed 11 bases, and the junction held 14 bases outside the gene matches. CDR1 is MNHNY and CDR2 is SVGAGI in the germline V gene (reference sequence). The CDR3 contains 16 residues. The CDR3 sequence is CASSYSGLAGNNEQYF. In DNA form, the CDR3 reads TGTGCCAGCAGTTACTCGGGGCTAGCGGGCAACAATGAGCAGTACTTC.

V and J are TRBV9 and TRBJ2-3; 8 bases are shared with TRBD2. The CDR3 extends over 16 amino acids. The V segment lost 0 bases and the J segment 7 bases; nucleotides outside the gene matches: 10. Germline CDR1 and CDR2: SGDLS and YYNGEE. CDR3 sequence: CASSVGEAGVGNTQYF. The CDR3 bases are TGTGCCAGCAGCGTAGGTGAAGCGGGGGTCGGGAATACGCAGTATTTT.

The sample holds a few counts of this clonotype. The chain uses TRBV5-1 and TRBJ2-1; D perhaps matches TRBD2 (6 bases). The ends were cut back, 0 bases at V and 9 bases at J, with 16 bases in the middle. Germline-derived CDR1 and CDR2 are SGHRS and YFSETQ. The CDR3 spans 15 residues. Here the CDR3 DNA reads TGCGCCAGCAGCTTGGGGCAGGGAGGCTTTGCTGAGCAGTTCTTC. As protein: CASSLGQGGFAEQFF.

Only a few counts were recorded for this clonotype. CDR3 in DNA: TGTGCCAGCAGGTCAATTATCAGGGACGGAGCTTTCTTT. As protein: CASRSIIRDGAFF. The rearrangement uses TRBV6-2 or TRBV6-3 and TRBJ1-1; possibly TRBD1 for D (5 bases). Germline-derived CDR1 and CDR2 are MNHEY and SVGEGT. The CDR3 totals 13 residues. Deletions cut 6 bases from V and 10 bases from J, with 18 bases between.

The rearrangement uses TRBV6-5 and TRBJ2-7; D uncertain. The ends were cut back, 6 bases at V and 3 bases at J, with 12 bases in the middle. Germline values: CDR1 MNHEY, CDR2 SVGAGI. This CDR3 has 13 amino acids. CDR3 residues: CASRSSHSYEQYF. CDR3 DNA sequence: TGTGCCAGCAGGTCTTCACATAGCTACGAGCAGTACTTC.

The J gene is TRBJ2-5, the V gene TRBV7-3; 13 nucleotides agree with TRBD2. CDR1 is SGHTA, CDR2 FQGTGA, per germline. The junction had 5 bases not matched to a gene; V was cut back by 5 bases and J by 5 bases. The CDR3 has 15 residues. The CDR3 is CASSTGLAGRETQYF. The CDR3 nucleotides read TGTGCCAGCAGCACGGGACTAGCGGGAAGGGAGACCCAGTACTTC.

This clonotype occurred once. Given a much more abundant clone one base away, this may be a read error. The V gene is TRBV7-2, the J gene TRBJ2-1, with 8 bases that match TRBD2. V was pared by 5 bases and J by 6 bases, with 3 bases of the junction left unmatched. Germline CDR1 and CDR2: SGHTA and FQGNSA. The CDR3 consists of 13 residues. For the CDR3, the DNA is TGTACCAGCAGCAGGCGGGGGGCCAATGAGCAGTTCTTC. Translated, it gives CTSSRRGANEQFF.

This clonotype occurred a few times. V and J are TRBV4-1 and TRBJ1-1; D gene uncertain. In germline, CDR1 is MGHRA, CDR2 YSYEKL. V shed 1 base and J shed 4 bases, with 10 bases lying between them. The CDR3 totals 14 residues. CDR3 nucleotides: TGCGCCAGCAGCCAAGGTGGAGGGTTCACTGAAGCTTTCTTT. This codes for CASSQGGGFTEAFF.

This clonotype was observed a handful of times. CDR3 region: CASSPRGPNTEAFF. The CDR3 DNA reads TGTGCCAGCAGTCCGAGGGGCCCGAACACTGAAGCTTTCTTT. The chain combines TRBV12-3 or TRBV12-4 with TRBJ1-1; possible D gene TRBD1, 5 bases. Trimming left V 5 bases short and J 1 base short, with 11 bases between. The CDR3 loop spans 14 amino acids.

This sequence joins TRBV7-2 and TRBJ2-5, with 8 bases fitting TRBD2. With V trimmed by 2 bases and J by 11 bases, 22 bases remained unmatched. The CDR3 sequence is 18 residues long. From germline, CDR1 is SGHTA and CDR2 FQGNSA. The CDR3 DNA follows: TGTGCCAGCAGCTTAAACGAGCTAGGGACTAGAGCAAGCAATGAGCAGTACTTC. Amino acid sequence: CASSLNELGTRASNEQYF.

This clonotype was observed a handful of times. The chain links TRBV19 to TRBJ1-2, with TRBD1 identical over 8 bases. CDR3 length: 14 residues. Germline V CDR1 and CDR2: LNHDA, SQIVND (reference sequence). The junction had 9 bases not matched to a gene; V was cut back by 5 bases and J by 7 bases. Here the CDR3 DNA reads TGTGCCAGTAGTTTCGTGACAGGGGCGGCTGGCTACACCTTC. This encodes CASSFVTGAAGYTF.

The rearrangement joins TRBV28 to TRBJ1-4; tentatively, D is TRBD1 (6 bases). CDR1 is MDHEN and CDR2 is SYDVKM in the germline V gene. The length of the CDR3 is 15 residues. V dropped 1 base and J dropped 8 bases, with 14 bases sitting between them. CDR3 amino acids: CASSLLGQRGEKLFF. CDR3 in DNA: TGTGCCAGCAGTTTATTGGGCCAAAGGGGGGAAAAACTGTTTTTT.

This clonotype was observed a few times. This chain connects TRBV24-1 to TRBJ2-1; TRBD1 matches at 7 bases. Losses at the gene ends were 4 bases for V and 6 bases for J; bases not matched to a gene: 5. This CDR3 contains 14 residues. Per germline, CDR1 KGHDR and CDR2 SFDVKD. Here the CDR3 DNA reads TGTGCCACCAGTGACTCTACAGGGGCCAATGAGCAGTTCTTC. This gives the protein CATSDSTGANEQFF.

The chain is built from TRBV3-1 and TRBJ2-5; 11 bases map to TRBD2. CDR3 size: 17 residues. The V segment lost 3 bases and the J segment 9 bases; nucleotides outside the gene matches: 15. Germline V gene sequence: CDR1 LGHDT, CDR2 YNNKEL (reference sequence). The CDR3 sequence: CASSQLVSGGAAKAQYF. Written as DNA, the CDR3 is TGTGCCAGCAGCCAGTTGGTTAGCGGGGGGGCTGCGAAGGCCCAGTACTTC.

This chain connects TRBV20-1 to TRBJ2-5; TRBD2 matches at 9 bases. J lost 1 base, V lost 3 bases, and 6 bases had no gene match. The CDR3 has 15 residues. Germline lookup yields CDR1 DFQATT and CDR2 SNEGSKA (reference sequence). The CDR3 nucleotides are TGCAGTGCTAGGAGTAGCGGGGGACCCCAAGAGACCCAGTACTTC. Amino acids: CSARSSGGPQETQYF.

The chain has TRBV18 and TRBJ2-3; D is perhaps TRBD1 (6 bases). This CDR3 has 15 amino acids. Trimming removed 2 bases from V and 8 bases from J, with 17 bases in between. Per germline, CDR1 KGHSH and CDR2 LQKENI. CDR3 DNA: TGTGCCAGCTCACCAAGGCAGGGGCCATCCCGTACGCAGTATTTT. This encodes CASSPRQGPSRTQYF.